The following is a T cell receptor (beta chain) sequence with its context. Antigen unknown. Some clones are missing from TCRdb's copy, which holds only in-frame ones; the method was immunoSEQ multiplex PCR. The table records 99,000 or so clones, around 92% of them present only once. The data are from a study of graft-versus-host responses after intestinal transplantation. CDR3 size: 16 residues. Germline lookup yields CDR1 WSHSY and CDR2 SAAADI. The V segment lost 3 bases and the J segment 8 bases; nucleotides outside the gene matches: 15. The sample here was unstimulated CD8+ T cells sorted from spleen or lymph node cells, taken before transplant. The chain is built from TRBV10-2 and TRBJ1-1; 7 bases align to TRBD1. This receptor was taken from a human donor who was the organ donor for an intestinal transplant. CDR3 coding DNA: TGCGCCAGCAGTGAACGCCGAACAGGGGCGCGAGACGAAGCTTTCTTT. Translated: CASSERRTGARDEAFF.